This T cell receptor beta chain was observed in a study of OX40 agonist ivuxolimab in advanced cancers. Study-wide background: Patients enrolled in dose escalation were diagnosed with hepatocellular carcinoma, melanoma, renal cell or head and neck cancer.

With 3 bases removed from V and 4 bases from J, the gap between germline ends came to 11 bases. The CDR3 is made up of 14 amino acids. The germline V gene has CDR1 LNHDA and CDR2 SQIVND (reference sequence). This clone was seen just once. The antigen is undetermined. TCRdb's copy holds only in-frame clones and misses some; the assay was immunoSEQ multiplex PCR. The sample shows some 80,000 clones, approximately 84% of them seen only once. Whole-study findings and limits: More expanded clones were seen, on average, in CD8+ T cells than in CD4+.

The TCR sequence derives from an adult with an advanced solid tumor such as melanoma, head and neck, liver or kidney cancer. Material: CD4+ or CD8+ T cells sorted from blood, obtained in a trial of the OX40 agonist ivuxolimab. The chain couples TRBV19 to TRBJ2-3; the D gene is possibly TRBD2 (6 bases). CDR3 amino acids: CASSIRLVSDTQYF. CDR3 bases: TGTGCCAGTAGTATCCGACTAGTATCAGATACGCAGTATTTT.